Shown below are 20 T cell receptor beta chains from a single sample sequenced in a study of T cells in women clearing cervical HPV infection. The table came from immunoSEQ multiplex PCR; TCRdb's copy has only in-frame clones and leaves some out. The sample totals about 22,000 clones. Material for sequencing was blood buffy coat. The receptors were sampled from a woman between 18 and 69 years old with a cervical HPV16 infection that either progressed to CIN3+ or cleared (not recorded which).

As concerns this clone: The read finishes 3 residues shy of the CDR3 end, and the germline J gene is used to complete it. The V gene is TRBV5-1, the J gene TRBJ1-1; D perhaps matches TRBD1 (6 bases). This CDR3 is 15 amino acids long. Germline CDR1 SGHRS, CDR2 YFSETQ. V was clipped by 1 base and J by 1 base, with 11 bases between them. This CDR3 reads CASSLLQGTNTEAFF. CDR3 bases read: TGCGCCAGCAGCTTGCTTCAGGGGACGAACACTGAA.

By frequency, this clone is medium-sized (0.01 to 0.1%). The CDR3 spells CSVENDSKANEKLFF. Partial CDR3 DNA: TGCAGCGTTGAAAACGACAGCAAAGCTAATGAAAAA. The chain recombines TRBV29-1 with TRBJ1-4; D might be TRBD1 (5 bases). The read finishes 3 residues shy of the CDR3 end, and the germline J gene is used to complete it. Germline V gives CDR1 SQVTM, CDR2 ANQGSEA. V lost 2 bases and J 3 bases, leaving 13 bases between the germline ends. The CDR3 has 15 residues.

Remarks on this clone: From the germline J gene comes the end of the CDR3, since the read stops 3 residues before it. Other DNA sequences from this sample encode an identical CDR3 as well. The J gene is TRBJ1-5, the V gene TRBV7-9, with D possibly matching TRBD1 (5 bases). Trimming cost V 3 bases and J 6 bases, with 15 bases left between them. CDR3 length: 15 amino acids. Germline CDR1 SEHNR, CDR2 FQNEAQ (reference sequence). This chain's CDR3 is CASSLSSMGGQPQHF. Incomplete CDR3 DNA: TGTGCCAGCAGCTTGTCCTCTATGGGGGGTCAGCCC.

About this clone: The read ends 3 residues shy of where the CDR3 ends; the end is completed using the germline J gene. The chain combines TRBV18 with TRBJ2-1, with 8 bases matching TRBD1. CDR1 KGHSH and CDR2 LQKENI come from the germline V gene. The CDR3 sequence is 15 residues long. The junction had 1 base not matched to a gene; V was cut back by 2 bases and J by 1 base. The sequenced part of the CDR3 DNA is TGTGCCAGCTCACCAGGACAGGGATCCTACAATGAG. This codes for CASSPGQGSYNE. The CDR3, in full, reads CASSPGQGSYNEQFF.

On this clone itself: The read ends 3 residues early relative to the CDR3; the germline J gene fills the gap. Other DNA sequences in the sample encode the same CDR3. The rearrangement uses TRBV18 and TRBJ2-1; D gene uncertain. CDR1 is KGHSH, CDR2 LQKENI, per germline. There are 15 residues in the CDR3. Trimming removed 6 bases from V and 4 bases from J, with 16 bases in between. The part of the CDR3 DNA that was read is TGTGCCAGCTCCCCCCCCGTCCGAGGTTACAATGAG. This codes for CASSPPVRGYNE. The full CDR3 sequence reads CASSPPVRGYNEQFF.

As to this clone: From the germline J gene comes the end of the CDR3, since the read stops 3 residues before it. The rearrangement links TRBV5-1 to TRBJ2-2, with D tentatively TRBD1 (5 bases). Germline V lookup: CDR1 SGHRS, CDR2 YFSETQ. Trimming stripped 1 base from V and 7 bases from J, with 11 bases between. This CDR3 region has 14 residues. The sequenced part of the CDR3 DNA is TGCGCCAGCAGCTTGCAGGGATCGAACGGGGAG. Amino acids: CASSLQGSNGE. The entire CDR3 is CASSLQGSNGELFF. The complete variable domain, with remaining parts taken from reference TRBV5-1 and TRBJ2-2, reads KAGVTQTPRYLIKTRGQQVTLSCSPISGHRSVSWYQQTPGQGLQFLFEYFSETQRNKGNFPGRFSGRQFSNSRSEMNVSTLELGDSALYLCASSLQGSNGELFFGEGSRLTVL.

The CDR3 here is CASSLDGNQPQHF. The covered CDR3 bases are TGTGCCAGCAGCCTGGACGGGAATCAGCCC. The gene calls are TRBV5-4 and TRBJ1-5; no clear D gene. The read ends 3 residues shy of where the CDR3 ends; the end is completed using the germline J gene. Trimming removed 4 bases from V and 4 bases from J, with 9 bases in between. The CDR3 has 13 amino acids. Looked up from germline, CDR1 is SGHNT and CDR2 is YYREEE (reference sequence).

On this clone: Coverage ceases 3 residues before the CDR3 finishes, and the germline J gene fills in the end. The rearrangement joins TRBV20-1 to TRBJ2-5; TRBD2 aligns across 9 bases. The CDR3 is made up of 13 amino acids. Trimming at V came to 6 bases and at J to 5 bases, leaving 7 bases not matched to a gene. The germline V gene has CDR1 DFQATT and CDR2 SNEGSKA (reference sequence). The CDR3 DNA, read in part, is TGCAGTGCAAGCGGGGGGCCCGTTGAGACC. It specifies CSASGGPVET. The entire CDR3 is CSASGGPVETQYF.

On this clone: The read is 3 residues too short to cover the CDR3 end, so that end is filled in from the germline J gene. The chain links TRBV19 to TRBJ2-4, with D possibly TRBD1 on 5 matching bases. Germline values: CDR1 LNHDA, CDR2 SQIVND (reference sequence). CDR3 size: 14 residues. The CDR3 sequence is CASSITGQETGQYF. CDR3 DNA (partial): TGTGCCAGTAGTATTACAGGCCAGGAGACTGGT.

With respect to this clone: Read coverage stops 3 residues before the CDR3 terminus; the germline J gene supplies the remainder. The rearrangement uses TRBV28 and TRBJ1-6; 8 bases agree with TRBD1. Looked up from germline, CDR1 is MDHEN and CDR2 is SYDVKM. After removal of 3 bases from V and 9 bases from J, the junction contained 7 bases not matched to a gene. CDR3 length: 15 amino acids. The sequenced CDR3 bases are TGTGCCAGCAGTTTGTACAGGGGGGTGAGTTCACCC. It translates to CASSLYRGVSSP. The CDR3 in its entirety is CASSLYRGVSSPLHF.

About this clone itself: The read stops 3 residues short of the end of the CDR3; the missing end is completed from the germline J gene. The J gene is TRBJ1-1, the V gene TRBV5-1; TRBD1 matches 12 bases. V dropped 1 base and J dropped 7; count of bases not matched to a gene: 5. This CDR3 contains 15 residues. The germline V gene has CDR1 SGHRS and CDR2 YFSETQ. CDR3 DNA, as far as it was read: TGCGCCAGCAGCTTGTCGGGGACAGGGGGCGTTGAA. This encodes CASSLSGTGGVE. The whole CDR3 region reads CASSLSGTGGVEAFF.

For this clone: The junction departs from the called germline gene at one end, perhaps through a read error. The sequenced fragment ends 3 residues before the CDR3 boundary, so the rest is inferred from the germline J gene. The chain combines TRBV7-7 with TRBJ1-2; 8 bases line up with TRBD1. This CDR3 region has 13 residues. Germline-derived CDR1 and CDR2 are SSHAT and FNYEAQ (reference sequence). The CDR3 DNA, read in part, is TGTGCTAGCAGCTATACAGGGGGGCATGAC. This translates into CASSYTGGHD. The full CDR3 is CASSYTGGHDYTF.

Note on this clone: The sequenced fragment ends 3 residues before the CDR3 boundary, so the rest is inferred from the germline J gene. The chain has TRBV7-9 and TRBJ2-7; 7 bases line up with TRBD1. This CDR3 has 13 amino acids. Trimming took 4 bases from V and 6 from J; bases not matched to a gene: 6. In germline, CDR1 is SEHNR, CDR2 FQNEAQ (reference sequence). Incomplete CDR3 DNA: TGTGCCAGCAGCTCTTCGACAGGGATCGAG. Amino acids: CASSSSTGIE. The CDR3 in full is CASSSSTGIEQYF. Together with reference TRBV7-9 and TRBJ2-7, the CDR3 gives the full variable domain: DTGVSQNPRHKITKRGQNVTFRCDPISEHNRLYWYRQTLGQGPEFLTYFQNEAQLEKSRLLSDRFSAERPKGSFSTLEIQRTEQGDSAMYLCASSSSTGIEQYFGPGTRLTVT.

About this clone itself: The read finishes 3 residues shy of the CDR3 end, and the germline J gene is used to complete it. The chain employs TRBV6-2 or TRBV6-3 and TRBJ2-7, with a possible D match to TRBD2 (7 bases). CDR1 is MNHEY, CDR2 SVGEGT, per germline. Trimming took off 2 bases at V and 0 bases at J, with 14 bases between the two ends. The length of the CDR3 is 16 residues. The sequenced CDR3 bases are TGTGCCAGCAGTTACGAGGGCGGGGGCGTCTCCTACGAG. Protein sequence: CASSYEGGGVSYE. The CDR3, in full, reads CASSYEGGGVSYEQYF.

Points on this clone: The observed sequence ends 3 residues before the CDR3 terminus, with the missing tail filled in from the germline J gene. V and J are TRBV5-1 and TRBJ2-3; 14 bases line up with TRBD2. Germline values: CDR1 SGHRS, CDR2 YFSETQ. After removal of 3 bases from V and 1 base from J, the junction contained 7 bases not matched to a gene. This CDR3 contains 18 residues. CDR3 region: CASSSTLTSGGGTDTQYF. Partial CDR3 DNA: TGCGCCAGCAGCTCGACTTTGACTAGCGGGGGGGGCACAGATACG.

Details on this clone: From the germline J gene comes the end of the CDR3, since the read stops 3 residues before it. The V gene is TRBV5-1, the J gene TRBJ2-7; 9 bases are a match to TRBD1. The CDR3 is 15 amino acids. CDR1 SGHRS and CDR2 YFSETQ come from the germline V gene. V shed 4 bases, J shed 0 bases, and the junction held 5 bases outside the gene matches. The sequenced CDR3 bases are TGCGCCAGCAGCATAGGGACAGGGTACTCCTACGAG. Translation: CASSIGTGYSYE. The complete CDR3 sequence is CASSIGTGYSYEQYF.

Comment on this clone: The read gets to within 3 residues of the CDR3 end, and the germline J gene fills in the rest. The chain carries TRBV2 and TRBJ1-1; TRBD1 might be the D (5 bases). Germline loops: CDR1 SNHLY, CDR2 FYNNEI. The CDR3 is 13 amino acids. V lost 5 bases and J 1 base, leaving 8 bases between the germline ends. CDR3 DNA (partial): TGTGCCAGCAGTCAGACAGCGAACACTGAA. Translation: CASSQTANTE. The CDR3, in full, reads CASSQTANTEAFF.

Comments on this clone: The read gets to within 3 residues of the CDR3 end, and the germline J gene fills in the rest. The rearrangement joins TRBV4-1 to TRBJ2-7; TRBD1 might be the D (5 bases). CDR3 length equals 15 residues. V was trimmed by 1 base and J by 6 bases, leaving 16 bases between them. Germline V lookup: CDR1 MGHRA, CDR2 YSYEKL. Incomplete CDR3 DNA: TGCGCCAGCAGCCAAGGGGCAGGGTTGTCTGGCGAG. This codes for CASSQGAGLSGE. The complete CDR3 protein is CASSQGAGLSGEQYF.

Comments on this clone: The sequence runs out 3 residues before the end of the CDR3; the remainder is reconstructed from the germline J gene. The rearrangement uses TRBV19 and TRBJ2-3; 10 bases align to TRBD2. Germline V gene data show CDR1 as LNHDA and CDR2 as SQIVND (reference sequence). The CDR3 length is 14 residues. CDR3 DNA, as far as it was read: TGTGCCAGTAGGCCAGCGGGAGGGCCAGGGACG. Amino acid sequence: CASRPAGGPGT. The whole CDR3 sequence reads CASRPAGGPGTQYF.

A note on this clone: The read halts 3 residues ahead of the CDR3 end, with the missing end drawn from the germline J gene. This rearrangement joins TRBV13 to TRBJ2-5; 7 bases are a match to TRBD2. The germline V gene has CDR1 PRHDT and CDR2 FYEKMQ (reference sequence). The CDR3 is 16 amino acids. V dropped 4 bases and J dropped 4; count of bases not matched to a gene: 12. Incomplete CDR3 DNA: TGTGCCAGCAGCTCCCCTAGGGAGCGGGGTGGAGAGACC. Encoded protein: CASSSPRERGGET. The full CDR3 reads CASSSPRERGGETQYF.